This T cell receptor beta chain was identified during a study of blood T cell repertoires in COVID-19. Study background: Samples of COVID-19 (acute and convalescent) were obtained from the United States, Italy and Spain. Sources were T cells, B-cell-depleted T cells, or PBMCs; the material itself was cDNA or gDNA.

The germline CDR1 and CDR2 sequences are SGHAT and FQNNGV. The CDR3 runs 13 residues. Trimming left V 1 base short and J 7 bases short, with 10 bases between. How the authors handled the data: Nucleated cell number was recorded as an estimate derived from reference gene primer amplification. Assay: immunoSEQ multiplex PCR; the TCRdb copy retains only in-frame clones and omits some. That table furnishes V, J and clone size, whereas the DNA furnished D and trimming. The sample holds approximately 180,000 clones, about 91% seen once. Sample: peripheral blood. The clonotype comes from a woman aged 45 to 65 with acute or convalescent COVID-19. V usage is TRBV11-2 and J usage is TRBJ1-2; no clear D gene. The chain's CDR3 is CASSLGLGSGYTF. CDR3 coding DNA: TGTGCCAGCAGCTTAGGGTTGGGGAGTGGCTACACCTTC.